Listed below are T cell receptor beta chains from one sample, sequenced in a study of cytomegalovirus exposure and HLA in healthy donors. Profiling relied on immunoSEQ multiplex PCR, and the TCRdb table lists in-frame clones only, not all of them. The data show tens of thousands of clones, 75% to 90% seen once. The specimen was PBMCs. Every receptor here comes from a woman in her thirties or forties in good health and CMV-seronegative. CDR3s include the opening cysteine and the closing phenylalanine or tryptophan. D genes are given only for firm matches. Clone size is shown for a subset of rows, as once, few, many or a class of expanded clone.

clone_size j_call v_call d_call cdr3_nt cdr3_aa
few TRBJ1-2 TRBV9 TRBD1 TGTGCCAGCAGCCCCCCCAGGGGGTCCTGGGACTATGGCTACACCTTC CASSPPRGSWDYGYTF
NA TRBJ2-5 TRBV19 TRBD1 TGTGCCAGTAGTATCGGGACAGGGGGTAGAGAGACCCAGTACTTC CASSIGTGGRETQYF
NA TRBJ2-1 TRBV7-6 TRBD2 TGTGCCAGCAGCCGCCCTAGCGGGCCCAACAATGAGCAGTTCTTC CASSRPSGPNNEQFF
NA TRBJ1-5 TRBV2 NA TGTGCCAGCAGTGAGATGCTATCAAGGGGGGGTCAGCCCCAGCATTTT CASSEMLSRGGQPQHF
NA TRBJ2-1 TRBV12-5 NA TGTGCTAGTGGTTTGGTACGACTCACCCCCTCGCGGAATGAGCAGTTCTTC CASGLVRLTPSRNEQFF
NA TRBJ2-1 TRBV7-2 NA TGTGCCAGCAGCTTAATGGCGGGGATGTTAAACAATGAGCAGTTCTTC CASSLMAGMLNNEQFF
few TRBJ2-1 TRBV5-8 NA TGTGCCAGCAGCTTGGGCGGTGAGAATGAGCAGTTCTTC CASSLGGENEQFF
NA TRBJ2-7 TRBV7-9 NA TGTGCCAGCAGCCAACTACAGGTCTCCTACGAGCAGTACTTC CASSQLQVSYEQYF
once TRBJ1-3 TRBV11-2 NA TGTGCCAGCAGCTTAACGGGAAGTGGTGGAAACACCATATATTTT CASSLTGSGGNTIYF
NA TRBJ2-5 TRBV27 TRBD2 TGTGCCAGCAGCCTCGGAGCGGGAATACAAGAGACCCAGTACTTC CASSLGAGIQETQYF
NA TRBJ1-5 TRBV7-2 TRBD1 TGTGCCAGCAGCGCGGACAGGGGAGTCCAGCCCCAGCATTTT CASSADRGVQPQHF
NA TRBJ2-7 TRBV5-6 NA TGTGCCAGCAGCTCCGGTTACTCCTACGAGCAGTACTTC CASSSGYSYEQYF
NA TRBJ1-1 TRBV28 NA TGTGCCAGCAGTGTTTCGAGGAACACTGAAGCTTTCTTT CASSVSRNTEAFF
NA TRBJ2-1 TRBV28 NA TGTGCCATTTCGGACTTAGAATCCTACAATGAGCAGTTCTTC CAISDLESYNEQFF
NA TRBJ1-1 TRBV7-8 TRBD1 TGTGCCAGCAGCTTCACTGGGACAGGGAACACTGAAGCTTTCTTT CASSFTGTGNTEAFF
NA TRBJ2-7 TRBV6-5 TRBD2 TGTGCCACCACTAGGACTAGCGGGGGATACGAGCAGTACTTC CATTRTSGGYEQYF
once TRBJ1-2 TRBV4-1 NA TGCGCCAGCAGCCAAGCCAGGGGAACCCCTAACTATGGCTACACCTTC CASSQARGTPNYGYTF
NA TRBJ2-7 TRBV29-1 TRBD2 TGCAGCGTTGAAGGGACTAGCGGGAGCTTGCACTTC CSVEGTSGSLHF
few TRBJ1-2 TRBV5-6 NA TGTGCCAGCAGCTTGGTCCCAGGGAATGGCTACACCTTC CASSLVPGNGYTF
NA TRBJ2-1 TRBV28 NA TGTGCCAGCAGTCAGTACTACAATGAGCAGTTCTTC CASSQYYNEQFF
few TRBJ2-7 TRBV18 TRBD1 TGTGCCAGCTCACCGGGACAGGGAGGCGGGCAGTACTTC CASSPGQGGGQYF
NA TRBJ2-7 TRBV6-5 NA TGTGCCAGCAGTCCCCAGGGGTGGGAGCAGTACTTC CASSPQGWEQYF
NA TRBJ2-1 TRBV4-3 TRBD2 TGCGCCAGCAGCCAAGATCGGACTAGCGGAGACTACAATGAGCAGTTCTTC CASSQDRTSGDYNEQFF
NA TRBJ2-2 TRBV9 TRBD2 TGTGCCATACCGGACGGGACTAGCGGTCTTTGGATCACCGGGGAGCTGTTTTTT CAIPDGTSGLWITGELFF
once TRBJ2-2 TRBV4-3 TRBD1 TGCGCCAGCAGCCAAGAACAGCGGACAGGGTTCACCGGGGAGCTGTTTTTT CASSQEQRTGFTGELFF
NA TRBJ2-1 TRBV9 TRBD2 TGTGCCAGCAGCGTAGCGGCGGGAGGGACCTACAATGAGCAGTTCTTC CASSVAAGGTYNEQFF
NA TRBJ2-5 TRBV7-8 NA TGTGCCAGCAGTATGGGGGGGTACAGGGGGAGGGAGACCCAGTACTTC CASSMGGYRGRETQYF
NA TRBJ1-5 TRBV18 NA TGTGCCAGCTCACCTGAGATCCATAGCAATCAGCCCCAGCATTTT CASSPEIHSNQPQHF
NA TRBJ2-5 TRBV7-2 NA TGTGCCAGCAGCTTAGCGCAGGAGACCCAGTACTTC CASSLAQETQYF
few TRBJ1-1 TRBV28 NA TGTGCCAGCAGACAGGAGCCCTTTGGCACTGAAGCTTTCTTT CASRQEPFGTEAFF
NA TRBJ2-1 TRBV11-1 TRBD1 TGTGCCAGCAGCTTGCAGATCCACAGGGGTGAGCAGTTCTTC CASSLQIHRGEQFF
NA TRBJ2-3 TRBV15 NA TGTGCCACCAGCAGAGAGCAGGGTCCGGATACGCAGTATTTT CATSREQGPDTQYF
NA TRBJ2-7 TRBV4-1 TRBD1 TGCGCCAGCAGCACAGGGGGCGGCGAGCAGTACTTC CASSTGGGEQYF
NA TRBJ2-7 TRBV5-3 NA TGTGCCAGAAGCTTGAGGGGTCACTACGAGCAGTACTTC CARSLRGHYEQYF
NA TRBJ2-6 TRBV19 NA TGTGCCAGTAGTATTACTGGGGCCAACGTCCTGACTTTC CASSITGANVLTF
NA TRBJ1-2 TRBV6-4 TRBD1 TGTGCCAGCAGCCTGGGACAGGGGGCCTATGGCTACACCTTC CASSLGQGAYGYTF
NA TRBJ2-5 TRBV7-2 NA TGTGCCAGCAGCTTAAGTATTAATCAGGAGACCCAGTACTTC CASSLSINQETQYF
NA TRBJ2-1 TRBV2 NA TGTGCCAGCAGACCCAGGGGTTTCGACAATGAGCAGTTCTTC CASRPRGFDNEQFF
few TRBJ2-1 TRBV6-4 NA TGTGCCAGCAGTGACGCTGGGCTGGGCGGGATTGGCCATGAGCAGTTCTTC CASSDAGLGGIGHEQFF
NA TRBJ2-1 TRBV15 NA TGTGCCACCAGCAGAGATTGGAGGGCCGTCTCAAATGAGCAGTTCTTC CATSRDWRAVSNEQFF
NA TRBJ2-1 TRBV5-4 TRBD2 TGTGCCAGCAGCTTGCGGCTAGCGGGGGCCTACAATGAGCAGTTCTTC CASSLRLAGAYNEQFF
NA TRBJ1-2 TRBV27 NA TGTGCCAGCAGTCCTATGCCCCCTGAGGGCTACACCTTC CASSPMPPEGYTF
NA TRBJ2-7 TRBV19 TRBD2 TGTGCCAGTAGTATGAGAGGTAGCGGGGAGGTCCTCTACGAGCAGTACTTC CASSMRGSGEVLYEQYF
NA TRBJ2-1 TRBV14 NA TGTGCCAGCAGCCAAGTACTAGGACTGGCCAAGAACTACAATGAGCAGTTCTTC CASSQVLGLAKNYNEQFF
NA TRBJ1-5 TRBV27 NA TGTGCCAGCAAGGTAGTAGGGGGCAATCAGCCCCAGCATTTT CASKVVGGNQPQHF
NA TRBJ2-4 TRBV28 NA TGTGCCAGCAGGTTCGCGGGGAGCAAAGCCAAAAACATTCAGTACTTC CASRFAGSKAKNIQYF
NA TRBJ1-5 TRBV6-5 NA TGTGCCAGCAGTAGGACTTCGTCTAGCAATCAGCCCCAGCATTTT CASSRTSSSNQPQHF
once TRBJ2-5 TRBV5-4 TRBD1 TGTGCCAGCAGTACGGGACAGGGATCTTTGGAGACCCAGTACTTC CASSTGQGSLETQYF
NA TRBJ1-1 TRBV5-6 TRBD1 TGTGCCAGCAGCTTGGCCCGGGACAGAAACACCCGTAACACTGAAGCTTTCTTT CASSLARDRNTRNTEAFF
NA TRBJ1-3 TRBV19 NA TGTGCCAGTAGTGACCCTGGACAGTCTGGAAACACCATATATTTT CASSDPGQSGNTIYF
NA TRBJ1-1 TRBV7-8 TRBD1 TGTGCCAGCAGCTTAGCCCAGGGGGAAGAAGCTTTCTTT CASSLAQGEEAFF
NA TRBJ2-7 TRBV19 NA TGTGCCAGTAGTATTATTATTTTGAGGACAGAGGCTTCGATAAGCTACGAGCAGTACTTC CASSIIILRTEASISYEQYF
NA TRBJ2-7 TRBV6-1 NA TGTGCCAGCGACCGATCCGAGGGCTACTACGAGCAGTACTTC CASDRSEGYYEQYF
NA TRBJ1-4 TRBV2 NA TGTGCCAGCAGTGAAACGGGAGCGGTTGAAAAACTGTTTTTT CASSETGAVEKLFF